The sequence of this T cell receptor (beta chain) was determined in a study of blood T cell repertoires in COVID-19 (dated by TCRdb to about 2020). For the wider study: Collaborator samples came from the United States, Italy and Spain and covered acute and convalescent phases of COVID-19. The material from the prospective study consisted of cDNA or gDNA derived from T cells, B-cell-depleted T cells, or PBMCs. Deeply sampled blood TCRbeta repertoires from subjects exposed to, actively infected with, or recovered from COVID-19 were included in the dataset. The repertoires were released in a freely available public database meant as a resource for research on the immune response to SARS-CoV-2. The samples were drawn from the first 160 participants of the ongoing ImmuneRACE study and from under 1,500 subjects provided by 6 global collaborators. Nearly every sample came with metadata listing a de-identified subject ID, COVID-19 status, age in years and sex. Where available, HLA class I and class II types were taken from metadata supplied by the sample provider and were not determined by assay-based typing. What the research found in general, with its limitations: The amount of clinical and demographic metadata varied by source and participant and was provided uncurated.

TCRbeta CDR3 regions were amplified from genomic DNA using the immunoSEQ Assay, a bias-controlled multiplex PCR. Per the authors' processing: The number of nucleated cells in each sample was estimated from the amplification of reference gene primers within the assay. To quantify the absolute abundance of each unique TCRbeta CDR3 rearrangement, sequence reads were collapsed and filtered. Productive Simpson clonality was computed per sample as the square root of Simpson's diversity index over productive rearrangements. In TCRdb, the immuneACCESS table is reduced to in-frame sequences with V and J assigned. These tables do not hold every clone; where another copy was compared, an unresolved V gene accounts for under half, and the others remain unexplained. Clone size and V and J calls were adopted from that table, with D and trimming inferred from the DNA. In this sample the table shows about 150,000 clones, about 83% of which occur a single time. 9% to 13% of the sample is held by the ten biggest clonotypes.

One collaborating source in Seattle enrolled patients while the patients were actively infected and followed the patients over time throughout the course of disease. The collaborating institutions used their own protocols to collect whole blood in K2EDTA tubes. For TCRbeta analysis, collaborators shipped samples as frozen whole blood, isolated PBMCs, or DNA extracted from either of those sample types. V has 3 bases trimmed and J has 1 base trimmed; junction bases matching no gene number 5. The CDR3 holds 15 amino acids from the cysteine to the phenylalanine. Of all the DNA, just the CDR3 is kept, 45 bases in frame from base 1. Sequences SGHTA (CDR1) and FQGNSA (CDR2) are obtained from the germline V gene. Remarks on this clone: Its binding antigen is unknown. The sample holds no much larger clone one base away, and base qualities are not on file.

Sample: peripheral blood. The clonotype originates from a woman in her sixties with COVID-19, enrolled during active disease. The chain joins TRBV7-2 to TRBJ1-1; TRBD1 fits 7 bases in the junction. CDR3 region: CASSFSGTANTEAFF. The nucleotide sequence reads as follows: TGTGCCAGCAGCTTCTCGGGGACAGCGAACACTGAAGCTTTCTTT. Reference TRBV7-2 and TRBJ1-1 genes cover what lies past the CDR3, so the full variable domain is GAGVSQSPSNKVTEKGKDVELRCDPISGHTALYWYRQSLGQGLEFLIYFQGNSAPDKSGLPSDRFSAERTGGSVSTLTIQRTQQEDSAVYLCASSFSGTANTEAFFGQGTRLTVV.